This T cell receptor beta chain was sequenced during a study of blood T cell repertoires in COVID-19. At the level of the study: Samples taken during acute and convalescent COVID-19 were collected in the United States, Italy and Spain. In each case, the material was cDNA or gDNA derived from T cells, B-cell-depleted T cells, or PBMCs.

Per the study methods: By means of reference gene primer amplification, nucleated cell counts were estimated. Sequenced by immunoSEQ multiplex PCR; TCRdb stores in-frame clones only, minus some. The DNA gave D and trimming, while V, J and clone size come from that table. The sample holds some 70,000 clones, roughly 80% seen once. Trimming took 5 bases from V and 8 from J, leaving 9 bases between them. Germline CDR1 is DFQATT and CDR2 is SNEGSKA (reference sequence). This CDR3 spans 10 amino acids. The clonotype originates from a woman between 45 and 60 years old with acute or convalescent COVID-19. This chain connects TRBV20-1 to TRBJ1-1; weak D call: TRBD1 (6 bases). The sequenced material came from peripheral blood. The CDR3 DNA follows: TGCAGTGCTTTAGACAGGGAAGCTTTCTTT. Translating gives CSALDREAFF.